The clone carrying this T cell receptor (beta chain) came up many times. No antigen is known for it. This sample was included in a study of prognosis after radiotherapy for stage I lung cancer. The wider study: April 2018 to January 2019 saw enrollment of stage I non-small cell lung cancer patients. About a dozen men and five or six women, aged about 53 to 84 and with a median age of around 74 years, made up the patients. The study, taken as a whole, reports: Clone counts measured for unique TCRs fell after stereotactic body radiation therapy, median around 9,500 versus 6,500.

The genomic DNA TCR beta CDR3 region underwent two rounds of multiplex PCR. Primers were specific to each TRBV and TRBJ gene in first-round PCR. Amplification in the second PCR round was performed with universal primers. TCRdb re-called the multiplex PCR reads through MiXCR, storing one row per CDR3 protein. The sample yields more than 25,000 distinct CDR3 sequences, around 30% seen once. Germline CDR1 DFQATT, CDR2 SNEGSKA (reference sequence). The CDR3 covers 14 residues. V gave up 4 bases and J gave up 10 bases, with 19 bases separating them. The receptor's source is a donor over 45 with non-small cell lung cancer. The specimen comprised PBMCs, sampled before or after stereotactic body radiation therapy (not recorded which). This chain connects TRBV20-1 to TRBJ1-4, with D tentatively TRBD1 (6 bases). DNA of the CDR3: TGCAGTGCTACCCAGACAGGACAAGCGGGAAAACTGTTTTTT. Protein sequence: CSATQTGQAGKLFF.